This T cell receptor beta chain was identified during a study of shared clonotypes between healthy human individuals. In its sample, this clone was seen once. The CDR3 spans 15 residues. Germline lookup yields CDR1 SGHAT and CDR2 FQNNGV. V shed 0 bases, J shed 8 bases, and the junction held 3 bases outside the gene matches. At deep level, the assay was performed. Libraries were prepared by immunoSEQ multiplex PCR; TCRdb keeps only in-frame clonotypes and omits some of them. The sample includes over 850,000 clones, about four fifths seen only once; the top ten take 0.52%. The V and J genes are TRBV11-2 and TRBJ1-6; 8 nucleotides line up with TRBD1. This sequence was found in a man aged 18 to 29 in good health. Some clones in this sample may be carry-over from other donors' samples. Material for sequencing was memory CD4+ T cells from PBMCs. This sample's subset: CD45RA-negative fraction. CDR3 loop: CASSLDRTGYSPLHF. CDR3 DNA sequence: TGTGCCAGCAGCTTAGATCGGACAGGGTATTCACCCCTCCACTTT.